These T cell receptor beta chains were read from a single sample in a study of T-cell reconstitution after alpha-beta-depleted transplantation in children. MiXCR, applied by TCRdb to the PCR reads, yields one record per CDR3 protein. The sample has under 300,000 distinct CDR3 sequences; around a tenth are singletons. This specimen was peripheral blood, taken 180 days after TCRalphabeta/CD19-depleted stem cell transplant. These TCRs come from a male patient under 10 years old who had a stem cell transplant for chronic granulomatous disease, so the T cells may come from the graft donor. CDR3s include the opening cysteine and the closing phenylalanine or tryptophan. The D gene is left open where the match is weak. Clone size is given for some rows only: seen once, a few or many times, or a class if the clone is expanded.

TRBJ2-5 TRBD2 TRBV6-5 17 many CASSYRRTSGFQETQYF TGTGCCAGCAGTTACCGTCGAACTAGCGGCTTTCAAGAGACCCAGTACTTC
TRBJ2-3 TRBD2 TRBV20-1 18 many CSARDLASGSQGTDTQYF TGCAGTGCTAGAGATCTGGCTAGCGGGAGCCAAGGGACAGATACGCAGTATTTT
TRBJ2-7 - TRBV24-1 13 many CATSDRRTDEQYF TGTGCCACCAGTGACCGAAGGACGGACGAGCAGTACTTC
TRBJ1-1 - TRBV29-1 10 many CSGDTGSAFF TGCAGCGGAGACACAGGGAGTGCTTTCTTT
TRBJ2-1 TRBD1 TRBV12-3/TRBV12-4 14 many CASTWTGRLNEQFF TGTGCCAGCACTTGGACAGGGAGGTTAAATGAGCAGTTCTTC
TRBJ2-1 TRBD2 TRBV10-2 13 many CASYSGVASEQFF TGCGCCAGCTATAGCGGGGTGGCCAGTGAGCAGTTCTTC
TRBJ2-7 TRBD1 TRBV30 13 - CAWLDRDGYEQYF TGTGCCTGGCTAGACAGGGATGGCTACGAGCAGTACTTC
TRBJ2-7 - TRBV28 14 many CASSFGRAHYEQYF TGTGCCAGCAGTTTTGGGCGGGCTCACTACGAGCAGTACTTC
TRBJ2-6 - TRBV6-4 16 many CASSDSTGSGANVLTF TGTGCCAGCAGTGACTCCACAGGTTCCGGGGCCAACGTCCTGACTTTC
TRBJ2-2 - TRBV5-1 14 many CASSPNGNTGELFF TGCGCCAGCAGCCCGAACGGGAACACCGGGGAGCTGTTTTTT
TRBJ2-5 TRBD2 TRBV19 14 - CASSGTSGKETQYF TGTGCCAGTAGTGGGACTAGCGGAAAAGAGACCCAGTACTTC
TRBJ2-5 - TRBV3-1 15 many CASSQEVGQQETQYF TGTGCCAGCAGCCAAGAGGTGGGGCAGCAAGAGACCCAGTACTTC
TRBJ1-1 - TRBV7-2 16 - CASSRGTALGVAEAFF TGTGCCAGCAGCCGGGGGACTGCGTTGGGTGTGGCTGAAGCTTTCTTT
TRBJ1-1 TRBD1 TRBV5-1 15 many CASSTIDRGHTEAFF TGCGCCAGCAGCACGATTGACAGGGGGCACACTGAAGCTTTCTTT
TRBJ2-3 - TRBV20-1 12 many CSASWYTDTQYF TGCAGTGCTAGTTGGTACACAGATACGCAGTATTTT
TRBJ2-2 TRBD1 TRBV5-1 16 many CASSRKTGAGTGELFF TGCGCCAGCAGCCGAAAGACAGGGGCAGGGACCGGGGAGCTGTTTTTT
TRBJ2-2 - TRBV29-1 14 many CSVTGRANTGELFF TGCAGCGTGACCGGCAGGGCGAACACCGGGGAGCTGTTTTTT
TRBJ2-7 - TRBV20-1 12 many CSATKGGNEQYF TGCAGTGCTACAAAGGGGGGGAACGAGCAGTACTTC
TRBJ1-2 - TRBV6-2/TRBV6-3 14 many CASSYAILSYGYTF TGTGCCAGCAGTTACGCGATCTTAAGCTATGGCTACACCTTC
TRBJ1-1 - TRBV19 18 - CASSTRQNREARNTEAFF TGTGCCAGTAGTACCCGCCAAAACAGGGAAGCGCGGAACACTGAAGCTTTCTTT
TRBJ2-7 TRBD1 TRBV28 14 many CASSRDSRPYEQYF TGTGCCAGCAGCCGGGACAGCAGACCCTACGAGCAGTACTTC
TRBJ2-1 TRBD2 TRBV28 17 few CASSYRASGGPYNEQFF TGTGCCAGTTCCTACCGGGCTAGCGGGGGACCCTACAATGAGCAGTTCTTC
TRBJ2-3 - TRBV24-1 13 many CATSDVVPDTQYF TGTGCCACCAGTGATGTCGTCCCAGATACGCAGTATTTT
TRBJ1-1 TRBD1 TRBV20-1 16 many CSAQPPKTGIDTEAFF TGCAGTGCTCAACCCCCTAAGACAGGGATAGACACTGAAGCTTTCTTT
TRBJ1-2 - TRBV10-3 11 many CAISEIGGYTF TGTGCCATCAGTGAGATCGGGGGCTACACCTTC
TRBJ2-1 TRBD2 TRBV7-8 22 few CASSFTYRGAGGKGGTYNEQFF TGTGCCAGCAGCTTCACTTACAGGGGAGCGGGAGGAAAGGGAGGGACCTACAATGAGCAGTTCTTC
TRBJ2-3 - TRBV19 13 many CASSKLSTDTQYF TGTGCCAGTAGTAAGCTGAGCACAGATACGCAGTATTTT
TRBJ2-1 TRBD2 TRBV4-1 17 many CASSPSSGGPPHNEQFF TGCGCCAGCAGCCCGTCTAGCGGGGGGCCCCCCCACAATGAGCAGTTCTTC
TRBJ1-2 - TRBV7-9 13 many CASGLGGTDGYTF TGTGCCAGCGGTTTAGGGGGAACGGATGGCTACACCTTC
TRBJ2-1 TRBD2 TRBV6-5 15 - CASSYSGSAYNEQFF TGTGCCAGCAGTTATAGCGGGAGTGCCTACAATGAGCAGTTCTTC
TRBJ2-5 - TRBV3-1 14 many CASSQAMTAETQYF TGTGCCAGCAGCCAAGCAATGACAGCGGAAACCCAGTACTTC
TRBJ2-5 TRBD1 TRBV18 17 many CASSPLRGQVQQETQYF TGTGCCAGCTCACCCCTACGCGGACAGGTTCAGCAAGAGACCCAGTACTTC
TRBJ1-1 - TRBV15 16 many CATSRIIGTRNTEAFF TGTGCCACCAGCAGGATAATCGGGACACGGAACACTGAAGCTTTCTTT
TRBJ2-1 TRBD2 TRBV5-1 14 - CASSSGLAVHEQFF TGCGCCAGCAGCTCGGGACTAGCCGTCCATGAGCAGTTCTTC
TRBJ2-2 TRBD1 TRBV6-1 15 many CASSPWDRPTGELFF TGTGCCAGCAGTCCCTGGGACAGGCCGACCGGGGAGCTGTTTTTT
TRBJ2-2 TRBD1 TRBV7-2 15 - CASSSRDRDTGELFF TGTGCCAGCAGCTCCCGGGACAGGGACACCGGGGAGCTGTTTTTT
TRBJ2-3 - TRBV11-2 13 - CASSQILTDTHYF TGTGCCAGCAGCCAAATTCTTACAGATACGCATTATTTT
TRBJ1-1 TRBD1 TRBV18 14 - CASSSKTGGTEAFF TGTGCCAGCTCATCCAAGACAGGGGGCACTGAAGCTTTCTTT
TRBJ1-2 - TRBV20-1 16 many CSARRGSGQKNYGYTF TGCAGTGCTAGAAGGGGGTCAGGCCAAAAAAACTATGGCTACACCTTC
TRBJ2-1 TRBD2 TRBV6-1 15 many CASSLGLATYNEQFF TGTGCCAGCAGCCTGGGACTAGCGACTTACAATGAGCAGTTCTTC
TRBJ2-1 TRBD2 TRBV13 15 many CASSLRQRDPNEQFF TGTGCCAGCAGCTTACGCCAGCGGGACCCCAATGAGCAGTTCTTC
TRBJ2-7 TRBD2 TRBV7-2 16 many CASSLRGAGATYEQYF TGTGCCAGCAGCTTGAGGGGAGCGGGGGCCACCTACGAGCAGTACTTC
TRBJ2-7 - TRBV20-1 12 many CSAREGPYEQYF TGCAGTGCTAGGGAGGGCCCCTACGAGCAGTACTTC
TRBJ2-1 - TRBV9 16 many CASSVEGAGSLNEQFF TGTGCCAGCAGCGTAGAGGGAGCGGGCTCTTTAAATGAGCAGTTCTTC
TRBJ1-2 - TRBV25-1 11 many CASRQGSGYTF TGTGCCAGCAGACAGGGTAGTGGCTACACCTTC
TRBJ2-1 TRBD2 TRBV5-3 16 - CARSPGLAGSYNEQFF TGTGCCAGGAGCCCGGGGCTAGCGGGCTCCTACAATGAGCAGTTCTTC
TRBJ2-1 TRBD2 TRBV7-3 17 many CASSLRTSGGAYNEQFF TGTGCCAGCAGCTTAAGAACTAGCGGGGGGGCCTACAATGAGCAGTTCTTC
TRBJ2-2 TRBD1 TRBV12-3/TRBV12-4 14 medium-sized CASRLQGAIGELFF TGTGCCAGCAGATTACAGGGGGCGATCGGGGAGCTGTTTTTT